The 14 T cell receptor beta chains below were found in one sample sequenced in a study of CD8+CD57+ T cells in acquired aplastic anemia. TCR beta VDJ and CDR3 profiling used genomic DNA as template. Each CDR3 protein gets one entry after TCRdb re-called the reads with MiXCR. The profile shows 130,000 or so distinct CDR3 sequences, over 30% of them singletons. The sequenced patients had an expansion of CD8+CD57+ cells seen by flow cytometry. The specimen sequenced was sorted CD4+, CD8+, or CD8+CD57+ T cells (not recorded which) from PBMCs. The receptors stem from a human donor with aplastic anemia.

The V gene is TRBV24-1, the J gene TRBJ1-2; 8 nucleotides align to TRBD1. The V gene's germline CDR1 is KGHDR and CDR2 SFDVKD. V was clipped by 0 bases and J by 6 bases; unmatched bases: 8. The CDR3 runs to 16 residues. The CDR3 reads CATSDLRAGGSNGYTF. As DNA, the CDR3 is TGTGCCACCAGTGATTTGAGGGCAGGGGGCTCCAATGGCTACACCTTC.

In its sample, this clonotype was seen many times. The chain carries TRBV10-3 and TRBJ2-1; D tentatively reads TRBD1 or TRBD2 (5 bases each). Germline V gene sequence: CDR1 ENHRY, CDR2 SYGVKD. Trimming shortened V by 0 bases and J by 4 bases, and 13 bases separated the two germline ends. CDR3 length: 16 amino acids. In DNA, the CDR3 is TGTGCCATCAGTGAGTCTCCGAGGGGAAAATACAATGAGCAGTTCTTC. Its translation is CAISESPRGKYNEQFF.

There are many counts of this clonotype. The chain employs TRBV6-6 and TRBJ2-7; no clear D. Germline V gives CDR1 MNHNY, CDR2 SVGAGI (reference sequence). Trimming removed 7 bases from V and 3 bases from J, with 10 bases in between. The length of the CDR3 is 12 residues. CDR3 sequence: CASIPSIYEQYF. In nucleotides, the CDR3 is TGTGCCAGCATACCGTCTATCTACGAGCAGTACTTC.

This clonotype was seen many times. The chain joins TRBV11-2 to TRBJ1-1; TRBD1 is a possible D gene (6 bases). The CDR3 has 14 residues. Trimming removed 5 bases at V and 0 bases at J, with 10 bases between. Germline V CDR1 and CDR2: SGHAT, FQNNGV. The CDR3 DNA reads as TGTGCCAGCAGCCACGGACAGATGAACACTGAAGCTTTCTTT. It translates to CASSHGQMNTEAFF.

Here the CDR3 DNA reads TGTGCCAGCAGTGAAGATAATGCCATGGGACATGGCTACACCTTC. Translating it yields CASSEDNAMGHGYTF. This rearrangement joins TRBV2 to TRBJ1-2, with TRBD1 as a possible D gene (5 bases). Between the trimmed V and J ends, which lost 1 base and 6 bases, there was a span of 15 bases. This CDR3 has 15 residues. Germline lookup yields CDR1 SNHLY and CDR2 FYNNEI.

This clonotype was found many times. The V call is TRBV12-3 or TRBV12-4, the J call TRBJ2-1; 7 bases align to TRBD1. The junction had 7 bases not matched to a gene; V was cut back by 3 bases and J by 5 bases. The CDR3 is 15 residues long. CDR3 bases: TGTGCCAGCAGTTTGAAAAGGACAGGAAACAATGAGCAGTTCTTC. Translation gives CASSLKRTGNNEQFF.

This clonotype was counted ten times or more. The chain couples TRBV10-3 to TRBJ1-1; possibly TRBD1 for D (5 bases). The CDR3 length is 13 residues. Germline V gene lookup returns CDR1 ENHRY and CDR2 SYGVKD. The V and J ends lost 6 bases and 1 base respectively, with 9 bases between them. Here the CDR3 DNA reads TGTGCCATCAGCTACGGGGGGAACACTGAAGCTTTCTTT. Residues: CAISYGGNTEAFF.

This clonotype occurred once. CDR3 bases: TGTGCCACCAGCACCGGGGGCAGTAATTCACCCCTCCACTTT. This translates into CATSTGGSNSPLHF. The rearrangement joins TRBV15 to TRBJ1-6, with D maybe TRBD1 (6 bases). Trimming took 4 bases from V and 6 from J, leaving 10 bases between them. The CDR3 is 14 residues long. Germline CDR1 LNHNV, CDR2 YYDKDF (reference sequence).

At least ten counts were recorded for this clonotype. The chain links TRBV2 to TRBJ2-1; unclear D gene. The CDR3 is 13 amino acids. Trimming removed 4 bases at V and 9 bases at J, with 13 bases between. Germline values: CDR1 SNHLY, CDR2 FYNNEI. The CDR3 sequence is CASSGSLRGEQFF. The DNA for the CDR3 is TGTGCCAGCAGTGGGTCACTCAGAGGTGAGCAGTTCTTC.

This clonotype appeared many times. The chain links TRBV19 to TRBJ1-2; no clear D gene. CDR1 is LNHDA, CDR2 SQIVND, per germline (reference sequence). Trimming removed 4 bases at V and 0 bases at J, with 15 bases between. The CDR3 spans 16 residues. The DNA for the CDR3 is TGTGCCAGTAGTACCCGCGACCATCGAGCTAACTATGGCTACACCTTC. Translation gives CASSTRDHRANYGYTF.

This clonotype was detected only a few times. As DNA, the CDR3 is TGCGCCAGCAGCCAAGATATAGCGAGGGGCTCCTACAATGAGCAGTTCTTC. Translating gives CASSQDIARGSYNEQFF. The chain couples TRBV4-1 to TRBJ2-1; D possibly uses TRBD1 or TRBD2 (5 bases each). Germline CDR1 is MGHRA and CDR2 is YSYEKL. Trimming took 0 bases from V and 0 from J, leaving 12 bases between them. The CDR3 spans 17 residues.

About this clonotype: Because it lacks the conserved phenylalanine or tryptophan at the end, this CDR3 is likely a read error. The DNA is omitted, as the CDR3 cannot be located on it reliably, and the CDR3 follows TCRdb's listing. The V and J genes are TRBV2 and TRBJ1-5; the D call in the table, TRBD1, was not verified against the DNA. With termini counted, the CDR3 has 15 amino acids. Germline CDR1 is SNHLY and CDR2 is FYNNEI. CDR3: CASKGTGGSNQPQLL.

V gene TRBV10-3 combines with J gene TRBJ2-1, with 8 bases aligning to TRBD2. The germline V gene has CDR1 ENHRY and CDR2 SYGVKD. The junction had 16 bases not matched to a gene; V was cut back by 5 bases and J by 10 bases. CDR3 size: 16 residues. The CDR3 here is CAISRGDGGAGDEQFF. For the CDR3, the DNA is TGTGCCATCAGTAGAGGGGACGGGGGGGCAGGCGACGAGCAGTTCTTC.

V gene TRBV12-3 or TRBV12-4 combines with J gene TRBJ1-2, with a weak D call TRBD1 (6 bases). The CDR3 loop spans 17 amino acids. The V end lost 1 base, the J end lost 4 bases, and 19 bases lay between the germline ends. CDR3 sequence: CASSLEGGRIGFYGYTF. CDR3 nucleotides: TGTGCCAGCAGTTTAGAGGGGGGGCGAATTGGATTCTATGGCTACACCTTC.